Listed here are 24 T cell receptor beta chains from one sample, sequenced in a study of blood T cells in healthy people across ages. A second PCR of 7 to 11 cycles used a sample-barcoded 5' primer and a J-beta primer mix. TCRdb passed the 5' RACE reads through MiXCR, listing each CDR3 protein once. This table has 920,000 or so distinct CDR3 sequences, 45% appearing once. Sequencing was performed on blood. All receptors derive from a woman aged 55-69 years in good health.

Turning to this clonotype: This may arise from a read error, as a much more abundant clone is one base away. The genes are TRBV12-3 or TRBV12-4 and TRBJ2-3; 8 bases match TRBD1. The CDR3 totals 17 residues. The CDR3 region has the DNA TGTGCCAGCAGTCCCCGCGAAGGACAGGGAAGAGCAGATGCGCAGTATTTT. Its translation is CASSPREGQGRADAQYF.

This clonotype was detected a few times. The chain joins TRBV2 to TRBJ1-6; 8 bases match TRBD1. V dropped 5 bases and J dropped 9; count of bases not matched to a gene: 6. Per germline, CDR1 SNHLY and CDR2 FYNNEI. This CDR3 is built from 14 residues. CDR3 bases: TGTGCCAGCAGTACCAGACAGGGGACTTCACCCCTCCACTTT. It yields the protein CASSTRQGTSPLHF.

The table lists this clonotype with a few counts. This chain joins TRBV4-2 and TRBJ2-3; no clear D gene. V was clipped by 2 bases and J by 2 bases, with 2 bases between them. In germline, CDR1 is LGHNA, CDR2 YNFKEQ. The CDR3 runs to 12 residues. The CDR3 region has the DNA TGTGCCAGCAGCCAACACACAGATACGCAGTATTTT. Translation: CASSQHTDTQYF.

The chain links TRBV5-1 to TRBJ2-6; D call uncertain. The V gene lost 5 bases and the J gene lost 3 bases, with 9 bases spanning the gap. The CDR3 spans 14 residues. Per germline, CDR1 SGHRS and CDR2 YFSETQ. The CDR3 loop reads CASSGSYGANVLTF. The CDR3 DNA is TGCGCCAGCAGTGGGTCTTATGGGGCCAACGTCCTGACTTTC.

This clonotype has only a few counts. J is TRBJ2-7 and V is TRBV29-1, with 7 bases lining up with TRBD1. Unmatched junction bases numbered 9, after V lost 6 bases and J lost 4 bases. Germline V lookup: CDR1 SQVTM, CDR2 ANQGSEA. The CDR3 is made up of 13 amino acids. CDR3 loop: CSVGPDRRYEQYF. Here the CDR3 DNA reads TGCAGCGTAGGCCCGGACAGGCGGTACGAGCAGTACTTC.

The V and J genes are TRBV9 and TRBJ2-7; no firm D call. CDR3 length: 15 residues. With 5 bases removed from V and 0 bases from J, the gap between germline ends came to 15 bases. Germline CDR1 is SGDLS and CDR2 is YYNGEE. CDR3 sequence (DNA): TGTGCCAGCAGTCCCCGATGGCCAAGCTCCTACGAGCAGTACTTC. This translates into CASSPRWPSSYEQYF. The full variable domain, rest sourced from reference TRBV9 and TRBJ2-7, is DSGVTQTPKHLITATGQRVTLRCSPRSGDLSVYWYQQSLDQGLQFLIQYYNGEERAKGNILERFSAQQFPDLHSELNLSSLELGDSALYFCASSPRWPSSYEQYFGPGTRLTVT.

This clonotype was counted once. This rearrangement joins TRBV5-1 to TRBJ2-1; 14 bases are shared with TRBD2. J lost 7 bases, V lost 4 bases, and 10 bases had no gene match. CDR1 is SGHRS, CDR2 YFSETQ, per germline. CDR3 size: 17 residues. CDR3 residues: CASSPGLAGGAWNEQFF. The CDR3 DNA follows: TGCGCCAGCAGCCCCGGACTAGCGGGAGGAGCGTGGAATGAGCAGTTCTTC.

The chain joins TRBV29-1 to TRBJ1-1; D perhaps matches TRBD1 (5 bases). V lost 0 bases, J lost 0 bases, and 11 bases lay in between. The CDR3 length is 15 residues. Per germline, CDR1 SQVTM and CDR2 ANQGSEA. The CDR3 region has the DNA TGCAGCGTTGAAGAAGGAGGGGCCATGAACACTGAAGCTTTCTTT. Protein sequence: CSVEEGGAMNTEAFF.

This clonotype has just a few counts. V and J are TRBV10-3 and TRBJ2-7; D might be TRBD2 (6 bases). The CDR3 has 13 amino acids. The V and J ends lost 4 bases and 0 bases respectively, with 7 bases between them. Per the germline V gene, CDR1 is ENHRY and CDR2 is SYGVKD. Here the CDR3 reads CAISGRGSYEQYF. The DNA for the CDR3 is TGTGCCATCAGTGGGAGGGGCTCCTACGAGCAGTACTTC.

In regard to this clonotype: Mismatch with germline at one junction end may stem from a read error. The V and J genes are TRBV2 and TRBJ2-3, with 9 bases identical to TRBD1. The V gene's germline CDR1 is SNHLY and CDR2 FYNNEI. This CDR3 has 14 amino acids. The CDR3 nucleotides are TGTGCCAGTAGTGAGGGACAGGGTCCAGATACGCAGTATTTT. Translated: CASSEGQGPDTQYF.

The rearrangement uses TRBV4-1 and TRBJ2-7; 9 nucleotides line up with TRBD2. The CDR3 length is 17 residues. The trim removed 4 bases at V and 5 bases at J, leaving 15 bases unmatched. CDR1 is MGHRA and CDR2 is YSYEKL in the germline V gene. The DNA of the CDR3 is TGCGCCAGCAGCCGAACTTCCGGGACTAGCAAGCACGACGAGCAGTACTTC. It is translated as CASSRTSGTSKHDEQYF.

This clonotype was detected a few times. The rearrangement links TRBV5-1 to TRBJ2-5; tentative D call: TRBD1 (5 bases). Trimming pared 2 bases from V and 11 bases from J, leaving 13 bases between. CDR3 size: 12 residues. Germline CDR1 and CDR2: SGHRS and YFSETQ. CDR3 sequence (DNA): TGCGCCAGCAGCTTCAGTCAGGGCCAACAGTACTTC. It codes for CASSFSQGQQYF.

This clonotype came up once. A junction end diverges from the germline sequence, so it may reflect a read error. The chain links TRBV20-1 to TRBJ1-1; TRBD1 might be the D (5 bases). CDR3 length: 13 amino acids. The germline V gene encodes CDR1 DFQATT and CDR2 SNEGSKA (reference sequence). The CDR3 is CSAAPGLNTAAFF. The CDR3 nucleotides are TGCAGTGCCGCGCCGGGGCTGAACACTGCAGCTTTCTTT.

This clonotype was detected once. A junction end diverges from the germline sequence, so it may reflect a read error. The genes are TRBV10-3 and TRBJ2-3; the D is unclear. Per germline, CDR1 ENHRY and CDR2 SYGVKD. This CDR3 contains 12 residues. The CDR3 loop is CATKTTADTRYF. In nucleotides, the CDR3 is TGTGCCACCAAAACGACCGCAGATACGCGGTATTTT.

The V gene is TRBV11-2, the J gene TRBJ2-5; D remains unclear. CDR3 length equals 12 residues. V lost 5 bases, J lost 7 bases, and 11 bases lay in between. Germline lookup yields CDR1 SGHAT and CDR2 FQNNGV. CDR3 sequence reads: CASSQEFVTQYF. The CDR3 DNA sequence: TGTGCCAGCAGCCAAGAGTTCGTGACCCAGTACTTC. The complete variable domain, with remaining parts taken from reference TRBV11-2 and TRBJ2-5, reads EAGVAQSPRYKIIEKRQSVAFWCNPISGHATLYWYQQILGQGPKLLIQFQNNGVVDDSQLPKDRFSAERLKGVDSTLKIQPAKLEDSAVYLCASSQEFVTQYFGPGTRLLVL.

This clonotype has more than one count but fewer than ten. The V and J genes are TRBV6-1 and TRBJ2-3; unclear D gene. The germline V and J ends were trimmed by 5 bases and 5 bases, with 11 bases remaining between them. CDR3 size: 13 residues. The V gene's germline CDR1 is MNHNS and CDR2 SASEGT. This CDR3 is CASSPVVGDTQYF. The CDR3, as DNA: TGTGCCAGCAGTCCCGTGGTTGGAGATACGCAGTATTTT.

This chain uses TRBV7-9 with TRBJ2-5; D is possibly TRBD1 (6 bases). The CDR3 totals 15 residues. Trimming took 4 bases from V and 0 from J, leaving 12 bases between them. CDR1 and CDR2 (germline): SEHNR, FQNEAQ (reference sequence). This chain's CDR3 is CASSSGQNDQETQYF. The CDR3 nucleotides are TGTGCCAGCAGCTCTGGACAGAACGACCAAGAGACCCAGTACTTC.

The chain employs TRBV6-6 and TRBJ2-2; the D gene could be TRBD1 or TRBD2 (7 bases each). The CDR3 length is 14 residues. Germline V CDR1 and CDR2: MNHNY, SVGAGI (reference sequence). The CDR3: CASGDRINTGELFF. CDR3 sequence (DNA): TGTGCGAGCGGGGACAGAATCAACACCGGGGAGCTGTTTTTT.

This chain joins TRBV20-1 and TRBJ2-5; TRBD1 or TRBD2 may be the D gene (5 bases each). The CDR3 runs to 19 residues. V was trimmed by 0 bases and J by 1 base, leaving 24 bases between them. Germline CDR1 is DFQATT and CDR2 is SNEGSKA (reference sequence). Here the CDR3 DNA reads TGCAGTGCTAGAGATCTTGATCGCCCTGCGTGGGGGTCCCAAGAGACCCAGTACTTC. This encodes CSARDLDRPAWGSQETQYF.

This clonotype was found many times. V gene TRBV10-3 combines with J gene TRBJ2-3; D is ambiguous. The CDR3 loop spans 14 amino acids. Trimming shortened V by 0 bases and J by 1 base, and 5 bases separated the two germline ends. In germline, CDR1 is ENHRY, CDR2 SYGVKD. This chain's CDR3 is CAISESSRTDTQYF. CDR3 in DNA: TGTGCCATCAGTGAGTCGAGTCGCACAGATACGCAGTATTTT.

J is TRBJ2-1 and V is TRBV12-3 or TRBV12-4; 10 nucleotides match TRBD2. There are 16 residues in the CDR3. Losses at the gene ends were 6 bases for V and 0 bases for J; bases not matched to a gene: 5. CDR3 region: CASSKSSGSSYNEQFF. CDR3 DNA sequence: TGTGCCAGCAGCAAGTCTAGCGGGAGCTCCTACAATGAGCAGTTCTTC.

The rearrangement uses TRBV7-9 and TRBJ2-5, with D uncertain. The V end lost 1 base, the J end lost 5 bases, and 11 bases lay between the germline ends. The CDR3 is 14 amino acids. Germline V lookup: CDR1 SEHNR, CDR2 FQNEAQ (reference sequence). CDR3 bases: TGTGCCAGCAGCTTAGAATACGGGTGGGAGACCCAGTACTTC. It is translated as CASSLEYGWETQYF.

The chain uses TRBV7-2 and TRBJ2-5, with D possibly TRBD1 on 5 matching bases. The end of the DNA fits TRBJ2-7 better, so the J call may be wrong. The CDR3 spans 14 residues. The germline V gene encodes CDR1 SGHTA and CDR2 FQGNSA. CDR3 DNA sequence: TGTGCCAGCAGCTCACAGACAGCGTCCTACGAGCAGTACTTC. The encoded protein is CASSSQTASYEQYF.

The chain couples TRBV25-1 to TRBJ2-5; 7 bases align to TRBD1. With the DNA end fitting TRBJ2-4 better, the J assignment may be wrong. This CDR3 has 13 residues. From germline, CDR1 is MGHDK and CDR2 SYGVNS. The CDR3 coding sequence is TGTGCCAGCAGTCCCTACAGGGGAAACATTCAGTACTTC. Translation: CASSPYRGNIQYF.